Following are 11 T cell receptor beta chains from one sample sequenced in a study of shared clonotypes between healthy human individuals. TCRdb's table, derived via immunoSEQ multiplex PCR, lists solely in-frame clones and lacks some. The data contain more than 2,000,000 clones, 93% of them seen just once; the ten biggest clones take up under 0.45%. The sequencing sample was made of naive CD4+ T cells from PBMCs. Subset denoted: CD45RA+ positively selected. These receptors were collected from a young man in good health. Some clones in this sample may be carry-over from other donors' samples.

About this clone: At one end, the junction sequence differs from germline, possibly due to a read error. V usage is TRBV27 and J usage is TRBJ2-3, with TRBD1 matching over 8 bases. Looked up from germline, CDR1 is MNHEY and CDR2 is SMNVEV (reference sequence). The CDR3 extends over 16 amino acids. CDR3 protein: CASSLQGARGGSTPHF. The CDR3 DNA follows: TGTGCCAGCAGTCTTCAGGGGGCCAGAGGGGGATCCACCCCCCATTTT.

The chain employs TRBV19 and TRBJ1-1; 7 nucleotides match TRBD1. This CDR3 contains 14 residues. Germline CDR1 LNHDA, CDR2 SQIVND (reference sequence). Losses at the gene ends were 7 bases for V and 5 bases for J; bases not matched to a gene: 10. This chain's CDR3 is CASMSAGGGTEAFF. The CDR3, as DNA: TGTGCCAGTATGTCCGCAGGGGGAGGGACTGAAGCTTTCTTT.

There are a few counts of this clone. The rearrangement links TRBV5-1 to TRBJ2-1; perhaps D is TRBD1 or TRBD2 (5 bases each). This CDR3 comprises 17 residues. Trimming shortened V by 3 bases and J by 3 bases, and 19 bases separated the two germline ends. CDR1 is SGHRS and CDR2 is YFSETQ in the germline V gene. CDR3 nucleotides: TGCGCCAGCAGCTCGTCTGGGGGACCAGCAGACTACAATGAGCAGTTCTTC. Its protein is CASSSSGGPADYNEQFF.

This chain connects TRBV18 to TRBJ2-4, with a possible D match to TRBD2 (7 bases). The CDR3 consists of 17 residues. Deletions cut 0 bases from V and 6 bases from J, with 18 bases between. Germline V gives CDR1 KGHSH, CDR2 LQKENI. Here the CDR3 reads CASSPPGAAGRRNIQYF. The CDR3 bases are TGTGCCAGCTCACCACCGGGGGCAGCGGGGCGTCGAAACATTCAGTACTTC. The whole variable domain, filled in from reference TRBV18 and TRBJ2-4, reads NAGVMQNPRHLVRRRGQEARLRCSPMKGHSHVYWYRQLPEEGLKFMVYLQKENIIDESGMPKERFSAEFPKEGPSILRIQQVVRGDSAAYFCASSPPGAAGRRNIQYFGAGTRLSVL.

The chain's CDR3 is CASSLEGHLSQYF. The CDR3, as DNA: TGTGCCAGCAGCTTAGAGGGACATCTGTCCCAGTACTTC. This chain uses TRBV11-2 with TRBJ2-7, with a weak D call TRBD1 (6 bases). The CDR3 contains 13 residues. CDR1 is SGHAT and CDR2 is FQNNGV in the germline V gene. With 0 bases removed from V and 10 bases from J, the gap between germline ends came to 13 bases.

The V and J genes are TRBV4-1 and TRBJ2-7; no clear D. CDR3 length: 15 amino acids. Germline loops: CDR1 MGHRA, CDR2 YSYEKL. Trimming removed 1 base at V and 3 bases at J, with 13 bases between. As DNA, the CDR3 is TGCGCCAGCAGCCAAGTGCAGTCCCACGACTACGAGCAGTACTTC. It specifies CASSQVQSHDYEQYF.

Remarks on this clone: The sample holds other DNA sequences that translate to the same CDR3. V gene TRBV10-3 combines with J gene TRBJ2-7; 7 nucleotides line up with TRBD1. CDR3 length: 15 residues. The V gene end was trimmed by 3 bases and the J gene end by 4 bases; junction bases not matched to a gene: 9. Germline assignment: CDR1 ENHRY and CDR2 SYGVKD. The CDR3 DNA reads TGTGCCATCAGTGAATCCGGGGCAGGGGGATACGAGCAGTACTTC. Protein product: CAISESGAGGYEQYF.

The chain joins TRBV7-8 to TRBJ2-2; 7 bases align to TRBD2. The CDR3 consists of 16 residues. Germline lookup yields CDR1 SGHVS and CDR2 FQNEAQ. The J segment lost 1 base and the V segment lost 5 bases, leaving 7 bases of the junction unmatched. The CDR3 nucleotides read TGTGCCAGCAGCCGCCCCCCGGGGGGGAACACCGGGGAGCTGTTTTTT. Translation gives CASSRPPGGNTGELFF.

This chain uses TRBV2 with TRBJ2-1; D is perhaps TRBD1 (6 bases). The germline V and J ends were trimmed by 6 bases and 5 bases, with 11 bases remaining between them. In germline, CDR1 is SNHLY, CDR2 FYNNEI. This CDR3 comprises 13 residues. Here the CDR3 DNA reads TGTGCCAGCAGAACGAACAGGGACAATGAGCAGTTCTTC. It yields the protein CASRTNRDNEQFF.

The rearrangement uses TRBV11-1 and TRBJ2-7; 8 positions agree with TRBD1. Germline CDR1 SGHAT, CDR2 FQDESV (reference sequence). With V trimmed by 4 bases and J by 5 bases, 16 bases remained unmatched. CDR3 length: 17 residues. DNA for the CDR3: TGTGCCAGCAGCTACCCCCTTTTCGGACAGGGAACCCACGAGCAGTACTTC. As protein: CASSYPLFGQGTHEQYF. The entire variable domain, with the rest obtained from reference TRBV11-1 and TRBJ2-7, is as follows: EAEVAQSPRYKITEKSQAVAFWCDPISGHATLYWYRQILGQGPELLVQFQDESVVDDSQLPKDRFSAERLKGVDSTLKIQPAELGDSAMYLCASSYPLFGQGTHEQYFGPGTRLTVT.

CDR3 residues: CASTRGGGYQPQHF. The CDR3 DNA reads TGTGCCAGCACCAGGGGAGGGGGGTATCAGCCCCAGCATTTT. The chain has TRBV6-1 and TRBJ1-5, with D maybe TRBD1 (6 bases). The germline CDR1 and CDR2 sequences are MNHNS and SASEGT. This CDR3 is 14 amino acids long. Trimming took 7 bases from V and 5 from J, leaving 15 bases between them.